This record covers a single T cell receptor beta chain. The target antigen is unknown. Samples from alopecia areata patients were lesional scalp punch biopsies and peripheral blood. Per the germline V gene, CDR1 is MNHEY and CDR2 is SVGAGI. The CDR3 extends over 15 amino acids. Trimming took off 6 bases at V and 6 bases at J, with 19 bases between the two ends. These data are taken from a study of CD8+ T cells in alopecia areata. Study at large: Patients received oral tofacitinib, 5 to 10 mg twice daily, for moderate-to-severe alopecia areata.

cDNA serving as the sequencing template came from extracted, reverse transcribed RNA. The repertoire was sequenced with immunoSEQ multiplex PCR; TCRdb's copy has only in-frame clones and lacks some. This sample yields some 240,000 clones, of which approximately 61% are seen a single time; more than 0.4% belongs to the top ten. The study's findings and limits: When scalp samples are sequenced, resident alphabeta T cells of normal skin are also captured. Affected scalp, especially in alopecia totalis/universalis, had a higher clonality than normal scalp did.

This sequence was found in a human donor with alopecia areata. The source material was CD4+ T cells sorted from blood, sampled at week 0. This chain connects TRBV6-5 to TRBJ2-3; D could derive from TRBD1 or TRBD2 (5 bases each). The CDR3 here is CASSNGAGPRDTQYF. CDR3 coding DNA: TGTGCCAGCAGCAATGGGGCGGGTCCCCGGGATACGCAGTATTTT.